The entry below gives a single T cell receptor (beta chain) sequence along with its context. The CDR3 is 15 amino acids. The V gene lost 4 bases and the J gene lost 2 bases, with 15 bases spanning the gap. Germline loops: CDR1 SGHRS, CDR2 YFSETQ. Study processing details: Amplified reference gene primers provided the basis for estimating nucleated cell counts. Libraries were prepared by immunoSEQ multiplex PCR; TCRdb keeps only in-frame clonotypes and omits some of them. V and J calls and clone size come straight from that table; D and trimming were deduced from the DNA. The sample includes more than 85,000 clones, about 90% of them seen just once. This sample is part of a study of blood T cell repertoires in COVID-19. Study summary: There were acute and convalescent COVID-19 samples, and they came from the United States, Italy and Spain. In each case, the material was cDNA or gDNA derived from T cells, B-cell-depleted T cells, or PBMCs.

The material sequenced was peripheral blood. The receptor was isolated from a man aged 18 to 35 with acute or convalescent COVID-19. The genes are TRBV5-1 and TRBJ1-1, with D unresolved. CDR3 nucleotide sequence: TGCGCCAGCAGCCCCGCGGCACCGGGAAACACTGAAGCTTTCTTT. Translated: CASSPAAPGNTEAFF.